This is a list of T cell receptor beta chains from one sample in a study of Ad26.COV2.S vaccination and SARS-CoV-2 variants. The method was immunoSEQ multiplex PCR; TCRdb's version includes in-frame clones alone and lacks a portion of them. The sample consists of some 520,000 clones, roughly 87% of them appearing once. The starting material was peripheral blood, obtained in a trial of Ad26.COV2.S vaccine versus placebo. The origin of the receptors is a person between 18 and 65 years old who received the Ad26.COV2.S COVID-19 vaccine or a placebo. CDR3s include the opening cysteine and the closing phenylalanine or tryptophan. The D gene is left open where the match is weak. Size tells how often a clone was seen (once, few, many) or the class of an expanded clone, and some rows leave it out.

>TRBJ2-7|TRBV2|NA|NA
TGTGCCAGCAGTCCTGGGGAGGTCCACGAGCAGTACTTC
CASSPGEVHEQYF
>TRBJ2-7|TRBV6-6|NA|NA
TGTGCCAGCAGTCCATTAAAGGAGCAGTACTTC
CASSPLKEQYF
>TRBJ1-1|TRBV3-1/TRBV3-2|NA|NA
TGTGCCAGCAGCTTAACGGGGGCAGGATCCACTGAAGCTTTCTTT
CASSLTGAGSTEAFF
>TRBJ2-2|TRBV6-6|TRBD2|NA
TGTGCCAGCAGTTTCCGACTAGCGTCGGGCACCGGGGAGCTGTTTTTT
CASSFRLASGTGELFF
>TRBJ1-5|TRBV25-1|NA|once
TGTGCCAGCAGCAGCGCATCCGGGGCTAGCAATCAGCCCCAGCATTTT
CASSSASGASNQPQHF
>TRBJ1-3|TRBV28|TRBD1|NA
TGTGCCAGCAGTCTAAGGGACAGGTACTCTGGAAACACCATATATTTT
CASSLRDRYSGNTIYF
>TRBJ1-5|TRBV19|NA|NA
TGTGCCAGTAGTACGTTTACAGGAGAGCATCAGCCCCAGCATTTT
CASSTFTGEHQPQHF
>TRBJ2-3|TRBV2|NA|NA
TGTGCCAGCAGGACAGTCGCAGGCACAGATACGCAGTATTTT
CASRTVAGTDTQYF
>TRBJ2-7|TRBV9|TRBD1|NA
TGTGCCAGCAGCTCGGGACAGGGGGCCTACGAGCAGTACTTC
CASSSGQGAYEQYF
>TRBJ1-4|TRBV30|NA|once
TGTGCCTGGAGTGCCCCGACAGGCTATAATGAAAAACTGTTTTTT
CAWSAPTGYNEKLFF
>TRBJ1-6|TRBV9|NA|NA
TGTGCCAGCAGCGAGGTGGGGGCCCCGGAATCACCCCTCCACTTT
CASSEVGAPESPLHF
>TRBJ2-1|TRBV20-1|TRBD2|NA
TGCAGTGCTAGTGGTCTAGCGGGAGGGTACAATGAGCAGTTCTTC
CSASGLAGGYNEQFF
>TRBJ1-4|TRBV6-1|TRBD1|NA
TGTGCCAGCAGTGAAGGGACAGGGGGTGGCGAAAAACTGTTTTTT
CASSEGTGGGEKLFF
>TRBJ1-2|TRBV19|TRBD1|once
TGTGCCAGTAGTCTACAGACCGGGACAGGGGTCACCTATGGCTACACCTTC
CASSLQTGTGVTYGYTF
>TRBJ2-5|TRBV19|TRBD2|NA
TGTGCCAGTAGTATAGATATGGGACTAGCCTCAGAGACCCAGTACTTC
CASSIDMGLASETQYF